A single sample is the source of the 20 T cell receptor beta chains below, sequenced in a study of radiation and T cells in renal cell carcinoma. Generated by immunoSEQ multiplex PCR, the TCRdb table keeps only in-frame clones and is missing some. This table has about 140,000 clones, approximately 87% appearing once. Time point denoted: baseline pretreatment blood. Stated treatment: 15 Gy SBRT to primary tumor, nephrectomy 4 weeks later. The sample in question was blood, obtained from a patient whose treatment included radiotherapy and nephrectomy. These TCRs come from a woman aged 45-59 years with renal cell carcinoma.

CDR3 in DNA: TGTGCCAGCAGCCTGCGGGACGGCTCCTACGAGCAGTACTTC. Amino acid sequence: CASSLRDGSYEQYF. The rearrangement links TRBV9 to TRBJ2-7, with a weak D call TRBD2 (6 bases). In germline, CDR1 is SGDLS, CDR2 YYNGEE. Trimming took off 4 bases at V and 0 bases at J, with 11 bases between the two ends. This CDR3 contains 14 residues.

The chain recombines TRBV9 with TRBJ2-1; no reliable D call. Germline V lookup: CDR1 SGDLS, CDR2 YYNGEE. The CDR3 length is 13 residues. V was clipped by 0 bases and J by 5 bases, with 6 bases between them. This CDR3 is CASSVGGNNEQFF. DNA for the CDR3: TGTGCCAGCAGCGTAGGAGGCAACAATGAGCAGTTCTTC.

V is TRBV15 and J is TRBJ2-1; D uncertain. V lost 1 base and J 5 bases, leaving 12 bases between the germline ends. Germline V gene sequence: CDR1 LNHNV, CDR2 YYDKDF (reference sequence). The CDR3 runs to 15 residues. The CDR3 protein is CATSRGNTINNEQFF. Written as DNA, the CDR3 is TGTGCCACCAGCAGAGGCAACACGATAAACAATGAGCAGTTCTTC.

This clone came up a few times. This sequence joins TRBV9 and TRBJ1-2; possible D gene TRBD1, 5 bases. This CDR3 contains 14 residues. Germline assignment: CDR1 SGDLS and CDR2 YYNGEE. The germline V and J ends were trimmed by 0 bases and 3 bases, with 9 bases remaining between them. The CDR3 DNA follows: TGTGCCAGCAGCGTAGCGTCACAGGACTATGGCTACACCTTC. Encoded protein: CASSVASQDYGYTF.

In nucleotides, the CDR3 is TGTGCCAGCAGTGGGGGATGGGGGACTAGCGGTAATGAGCAGTTCTTC. It translates to CASSGGWGTSGNEQFF. J is TRBJ2-1 and V is TRBV6-6, with 11 nucleotides matching TRBD2. This CDR3 has 16 residues. The V segment lost 5 bases and the J segment 7 bases; nucleotides outside the gene matches: 10. Germline CDR1 is MNHNY and CDR2 is SVGAGI (reference sequence).

A note on this clone: Other nucleotide sequences from this sample produce the same CDR3. This sequence joins TRBV30 and TRBJ1-4; 8 nucleotides match TRBD1. With V trimmed by 4 bases and J by 8 bases, 3 bases remained unmatched. Germline CDR1 and CDR2: GTSNPN and SVGIG (reference sequence). The CDR3 extends over 12 amino acids. The CDR3 DNA reads TGTGCCTGGACCCGGGACAGGGAAAAACTGTTTTTT. It encodes CAWTRDREKLFF.

This rearrangement joins TRBV6-1 to TRBJ1-1, with TRBD1 identical over 7 bases. The V segment lost 7 bases and the J segment 1 base; nucleotides outside the gene matches: 6. This CDR3 spans 14 amino acids. The germline gives CDR1 MNHNS, CDR2 SASEGT. CDR3 region: CASKFGTANTEAFF. The CDR3 nucleotides are TGTGCCAGCAAATTCGGGACAGCGAACACTGAAGCTTTCTTT.

This clone has a handful of counts. This chain uses TRBV7-9 with TRBJ2-1; 8 nucleotides line up with TRBD2. Per the germline V gene, CDR1 is SEHNR and CDR2 is FQNEAQ (reference sequence). With V trimmed by 5 bases and J by 8 bases, 14 bases remained unmatched. The CDR3 covers 16 residues. CDR3 region: CASSDPKSGSGDEQFF. The CDR3 nucleotides read TGTGCCAGCAGCGATCCCAAGAGCGGGAGTGGGGATGAGCAGTTCTTC.

The J gene is TRBJ2-7, the V gene TRBV12-5; D is unresolved. V was clipped by 1 base and J by 0 bases, with 7 bases between them. The CDR3 has 14 amino acids. Germline V lookup: CDR1 LGHNT, CDR2 FRNRAP. The CDR3 loop reads CASGLGPNSYEQYF. The CDR3 DNA sequence: TGTGCTAGTGGTTTGGGTCCTAACTCCTACGAGCAGTACTTC.

V gene TRBV15 combines with J gene TRBJ2-2, with 8 bases that match TRBD1. CDR3 length: 15 residues. V was pared by 0 bases and J by 13 bases, with 10 bases of the junction left unmatched. Germline CDR1 reads LNHNV; CDR2 reads YYDKDF (reference sequence). Written as DNA, the CDR3 is TGTGCCACCAGCAGAGAACAGGGGGTCTTCGGCGGGCTGTTTTTT. It yields the protein CATSREQGVFGGLFF.

The V and J genes are TRBV29-1 and TRBJ2-3; D gene ambiguous. V lost 4 bases to trimming and J lost 4 bases, with 6 bases between them. Germline V gives CDR1 SQVTM, CDR2 ANQGSEA. The CDR3 loop spans 11 amino acids. DNA of the CDR3: TGCAGCGTTGCCCCGGCAGATACGCAGTATTTT. Its translation: CSVAPADTQYF.

The chain combines TRBV19 with TRBJ1-2, with D possibly TRBD1 on 6 matching bases. The V gene's germline CDR1 is LNHDA and CDR2 SQIVND (reference sequence). V was clipped by 11 bases and J by 1 base, with 11 bases between them. The CDR3 covers 12 residues. CDR3 sequence: CAPRGGNYGYTF. CDR3 nucleotide sequence: TGTGCCCCGAGAGGGGGTAACTATGGCTACACCTTC.

The chain uses TRBV7-2 and TRBJ2-7; no definite D call. V was clipped by 0 bases and J by 0 bases, with 12 bases between them. Germline-derived CDR1 and CDR2 are SGHTA and FQGNSA. The CDR3 runs 16 residues. The CDR3 region is CASSLAPPGSSYEQYF. CDR3 nucleotide sequence: TGTGCCAGCAGCTTAGCGCCCCCCGGTAGCTCCTACGAGCAGTACTTC.

This chain joins TRBV7-2 and TRBJ1-5, with D possibly matching TRBD1 (6 bases). CDR3 size: 15 residues. Germline CDR1 and CDR2: SGHTA and FQGNSA. V was pared by 1 base and J by 7 bases, with 14 bases between. CDR3 nucleotides: TGTGCCAGCAGCTTAGTGGCAGGGGATGGACAGCCCCAGCATTTT. This codes for CASSLVAGDGQPQHF.

The chain joins TRBV10-1 to TRBJ2-7; 7 positions agree with TRBD1. After removal of 6 bases from V and 5 bases from J, the junction contained 4 bases not matched to a gene. The CDR3 runs to 12 residues. The V gene's germline CDR1 is WNHNN and CDR2 SYGVQD (reference sequence). The CDR3 nucleotides read TGCGCCAGCAGCCACAGGGGAAACGAGCAGTACTTC. This encodes CASSHRGNEQYF.

V and J are TRBV19 and TRBJ2-7; 14 nucleotides agree with TRBD2. The CDR3 consists of 16 residues. V shed 6 bases, J shed 4 bases, and the junction held 8 bases outside the gene matches. CDR1 LNHDA and CDR2 SQIVND come from the germline V gene (reference sequence). DNA of the CDR3: TGTGCCAGTAGAGCCGGGACTAGCGGGAGTCGATACGAGCAGTACTTC. As protein: CASRAGTSGSRYEQYF.

The chain employs TRBV18 and TRBJ1-1; a weak D match, TRBD1 (5 bases). This CDR3 spans 14 amino acids. Germline assignment: CDR1 KGHSH and CDR2 LQKENI. The ends were cut back, 6 bases at V and 1 base at J, with 12 bases in the middle. The CDR3 reads CASSNGGGNTEAFF. In DNA, the CDR3 is TGTGCCAGCTCGAACGGGGGTGGGAACACTGAAGCTTTCTTT.

The rearrangement uses TRBV7-9 and TRBJ2-1; D might be TRBD1 or TRBD2, each matching 7 bases. The germline V and J ends were trimmed by 0 bases and 9 bases, with 15 bases remaining between them. This CDR3 has 15 amino acids. The germline V gene has CDR1 SEHNR and CDR2 FQNEAQ (reference sequence). CDR3 sequence: CASSLATGRDGEQFF. As DNA, the CDR3 is TGTGCCAGCAGCTTAGCGACAGGGAGGGACGGTGAGCAGTTCTTC.

The chain couples TRBV7-2 to TRBJ2-1, with 7 bases aligning to TRBD1. Germline lookup yields CDR1 SGHTA and CDR2 FQGNSA. This CDR3 contains 14 residues. J lost 5 bases, V lost 5 bases, and 6 bases had no gene match. As DNA, the CDR3 is TGTGCCAGCAGCCTCTCCGGGACAGACAATGAGCAGTTCTTC. Protein: CASSLSGTDNEQFF.

The rearrangement links TRBV4-1 to TRBJ2-1; 7 bases line up with TRBD1. CDR1 and CDR2 from the germline V gene are MGHRA and YSYEKL. The CDR3 totals 16 residues. The trim removed 2 bases at V and 0 bases at J, leaving 4 bases unmatched. CDR3 loop: CASSQRTGSSYNEQFF. Written as DNA, the CDR3 is TGCGCCAGCAGCCAAAGGACAGGCAGCTCCTACAATGAGCAGTTCTTC.